A single sample gave rise to the 28 T cell receptor beta chains below, sequenced in a study of blood T cell repertoires in COVID-19. Produced via immunoSEQ multiplex PCR; TCRdb's table is partial and in-frame only. Found here are about 190,000 clones, about 88% of them singletons; the top ten hold under 4%. Sequencing input: PBMCs or T cells enriched from blood (not recorded which). Source of these receptors: a woman in her 30s who had recovered from COVID-19.

The V and J genes are TRBV30 and TRBJ1-2; a possible D gene is TRBD1 (5 bases). The V end was cut by 2 bases, the J end by 8 bases, with 12 bases between. CDR1 is GTSNPN, CDR2 SVGIG, per germline (reference sequence). The CDR3 sequence is 12 residues long. CDR3 sequence: CAWSKGSTGYTF. CDR3 DNA: TGTGCCTGGAGTAAGGGGTCGACGGGCTACACCTTC.

The V gene is TRBV11-3, the J gene TRBJ1-1; unclear D gene. CDR3 length: 15 residues. Between the trimmed V and J ends, which lost 5 bases and 0 bases, there was a span of 13 bases. Germline loops: CDR1 SGHNT, CDR2 YENEEA. CDR3 nucleotide sequence: TGTGCCAGCAGCCCCTCGGGAAATATGAACACTGAAGCTTTCTTT. Amino acids: CASSPSGNMNTEAFF.

The sample holds one count of this clone. The chain is built from TRBV28 and TRBJ2-2, with 7 bases lining up with TRBD1. Germline CDR1 is MDHEN and CDR2 is SYDVKM. CDR3 length equals 15 residues. Losses at the gene ends were 7 bases for V and 3 bases for J; bases not matched to a gene: 8. CDR3 in amino acids: CASTPRGQYTGELFF. CDR3 nucleotide sequence: TGTGCCAGCACCCCCCGGGGACAGTACACCGGGGAGCTGTTTTTT.

The J gene is TRBJ1-2, the V gene TRBV28; maybe TRBD1 (6 bases). The length of the CDR3 is 16 residues. The germline V gene encodes CDR1 MDHEN and CDR2 SYDVKM. V lost 0 bases, J lost 4 bases, and 15 bases lay in between. The CDR3 DNA is TGTGCCAGCAGTTTATGGGCAGGGGCTGAATCCTATGGCTACACCTTC. This translates into CASSLWAGAESYGYTF.

V gene TRBV5-1 combines with J gene TRBJ1-5, with D possibly matching TRBD1 (5 bases). Trimming took 0 bases from V and 7 from J, leaving 8 bases between them. Germline assignment: CDR1 SGHRS and CDR2 YFSETQ. CDR3 length: 13 residues. DNA for the CDR3: TGCGCCAGCAGCTTGGAGGGGTGGCAGCCCCAGCATTTT. It is translated as CASSLEGWQPQHF.

The gene calls are TRBV27 and TRBJ1-5; 7 bases match TRBD1. Germline loops: CDR1 MNHEY, CDR2 SMNVEV (reference sequence). The CDR3 length is 15 residues. After removal of 6 bases from V and 1 base from J, the junction contained 6 bases not matched to a gene. CDR3 sequence: CASSRRGASNQPQHF. CDR3 in DNA: TGTGCCAGCAGCCGCAGGGGGGCAAGCAATCAGCCCCAGCATTTT.

This clone came up once. The chain recombines TRBV7-2 with TRBJ2-7; 9 nucleotides align to TRBD2. The trim removed 1 base at V and 0 bases at J, leaving 10 bases unmatched. Germline-derived CDR1 and CDR2 are SGHTA and FQGNSA. This CDR3 is built from 18 residues. CDR3 DNA sequence: TGTGCCAGCAGCTTAGACCTAGCGGGATCCCTAAGCTCCTACGAGCAGTACTTC. Its protein is CASSLDLAGSLSSYEQYF.

The chain is built from TRBV6-5 and TRBJ2-7; 9 nucleotides agree with TRBD2. CDR3 length: 16 residues. Per the germline V gene, CDR1 is MNHEY and CDR2 is SVGAGI. V dropped 2 bases and J dropped 8; count of bases not matched to a gene: 13. CDR3 nucleotides: TGTGCCAGCAGTTACGGGAGTGGGCGGGAGGGCCTAAAGCAGTACTTC. Translated, it gives CASSYGSGREGLKQYF.

This clone was observed once. This chain connects TRBV6-1 to TRBJ1-3; D possibly corresponds to TRBD1 (6 bases). V lost 1 base to trimming and J lost 0 bases, with 16 bases between them. The germline V gene encodes CDR1 MNHNS and CDR2 SASEGT. The CDR3 covers 18 residues. CDR3 in amino acids: CASSEELQGPSSGNTIYF. The CDR3 DNA reads as TGTGCCAGCAGTGAAGAACTTCAGGGGCCGAGCTCTGGAAACACCATATATTTT.

This clone was picked up one time. The V gene is TRBV29-1, the J gene TRBJ2-7; D remains ambiguous. CDR1 and CDR2 from the germline V gene are SQVTM and ANQGSEA. This CDR3 is 12 amino acids long. V lost 4 bases, J lost 6 bases, and 13 bases lay in between. This CDR3 reads CSVVRFSSEQYF. CDR3 DNA sequence: TGCAGCGTTGTCAGGTTTTCGAGCGAGCAGTACTTC.

This clone was seen more than once but under ten times. This chain connects TRBV6-5 to TRBJ1-1; the D gene is possibly TRBD1 (6 bases). The CDR3 is made up of 13 amino acids. The V end was cut by 6 bases, the J end by 5 bases, with 13 bases between. Germline V gene lookup returns CDR1 MNHEY and CDR2 SVGAGI. CDR3 loop: CASRGGLGTEAFF. In nucleotides, the CDR3 is TGTGCCAGCAGGGGGGGGCTCGGGACTGAAGCTTTCTTT.

The chain couples TRBV5-1 to TRBJ2-1; D gene uncertain. V was cut by 3 bases and J by 6 bases, with 16 bases left in between. Germline-derived CDR1 and CDR2 are SGHRS and YFSETQ. The CDR3 runs 15 residues. CDR3 in amino acids: CASSSTVGPGNEQFF. CDR3 bases: TGCGCCAGCAGCTCAACAGTAGGTCCAGGCAATGAGCAGTTCTTC. The full variable domain, rest sourced from reference TRBV5-1 and TRBJ2-1, is KAGVTQTPRYLIKTRGQQVTLSCSPISGHRSVSWYQQTPGQGLQFLFEYFSETQRNKGNFPGRFSGRQFSNSRSEMNVSTLELGDSALYLCASSSTVGPGNEQFFGPGTRLTVL.

This chain connects TRBV11-2 to TRBJ1-3; D perhaps matches TRBD1 (5 bases). CDR3 size: 18 residues. CDR1 is SGHAT, CDR2 FQNNGV, per germline. V lost 0 bases to trimming and J lost 0 bases, with 15 bases between them. The CDR3, as DNA: TGTGCCAGCAGCTTAGAATACGGCAGGGTGTACTCTGGAAACACCATATATTTT. This sequence encodes CASSLEYGRVYSGNTIYF.

The chain couples TRBV11-2 to TRBJ2-2, with 14 bases matching TRBD2. This CDR3 comprises 16 residues. The germline gives CDR1 SGHAT, CDR2 FQNNGV. J gave up 7 bases and V 5 bases, and 6 bases lay outside the gene matches. CDR3 nucleotides: TGTGCCAGCAGCCCCGGACTAGCGGGGGGAGGCGGGGAGCTGTTTTTT. Translating it yields CASSPGLAGGGGELFF.

This rearrangement joins TRBV18 to TRBJ2-1; 7 bases are a match to TRBD2. V trimming: 2 bases; J trimming: 8 bases; junction bases outside the gene matches: 3. CDR1 KGHSH and CDR2 LQKENI come from the germline V gene. CDR3 length: 13 residues. CDR3 DNA sequence: TGTGCCAGCTCACCAGACGCGGGGGATGAGCAGTTCTTC. Residues: CASSPDAGDEQFF.

The V call is TRBV29-1, the J call TRBJ2-6; TRBD1 matches at 7 bases. Germline assignment: CDR1 SQVTM and CDR2 ANQGSEA. CDR3 length: 12 amino acids. V gave up 7 bases and J gave up 8 bases; unmatched junction bases: 5. The CDR3 sequence is CSARQGTNVLTF. The CDR3 DNA reads as TGCAGCGCTCGACAGGGCACCAACGTCCTGACTTTC.

The J gene is TRBJ2-3, the V gene TRBV27; possibly TRBD2 for D (7 bases). Germline CDR1 is MNHEY and CDR2 is SMNVEV (reference sequence). V gave up 0 bases and J gave up 1 base, with 11 bases separating them. This CDR3 spans 16 amino acids. CDR3 residues: CASSLSGGRGTDTQYF. Here the CDR3 DNA reads TGTGCCAGCAGTTTATCGGGGGGGCGGGGCACAGATACGCAGTATTTT.

This chain connects TRBV28 to TRBJ1-2; 9 bases are shared with TRBD1. The CDR3 spans 16 residues. The V gene's germline CDR1 is MDHEN and CDR2 SYDVKM. The V segment lost 3 bases and the J segment 5 bases; nucleotides outside the gene matches: 10. The CDR3 region has the DNA TGTGCCAGCAGTTTCGGGACAGGGACGAGAACATATGGCTACACCTTC. Residues: CASSFGTGTRTYGYTF.

The CDR3 sequence: CASSKAVQGANTEAFF. The CDR3 bases are TGTGCCAGCAGCAAAGCTGTCCAGGGGGCTAACACTGAAGCTTTCTTT. The V gene is TRBV21-1, the J gene TRBJ1-1; the D call TRBD1 from the table was never checked on the DNA. TRBV21-1 is recorded as a pseudogene. There are 16 residues in the CDR3.

The chain joins TRBV5-1 to TRBJ2-7; 8 bases agree with TRBD2. After removal of 4 bases from V and 5 bases from J, the junction contained 8 bases not matched to a gene. Germline V gene data show CDR1 as SGHRS and CDR2 as YFSETQ. The CDR3 has 14 residues. The DNA of the CDR3 is TGCGCCAGCAGCGGGGATAGCGGGACGGACGAGCAGTACTTC. Encoded protein: CASSGDSGTDEQYF.

This chain uses TRBV7-4 with TRBJ1-1; tentatively, D is TRBD1 (5 bases). The V end was cut by 9 bases, the J end by 4 bases, with 15 bases between. Germline CDR1 is SGHVT and CDR2 is SQSDAQ. This CDR3 contains 13 residues. The CDR3 region is CARFNRGCTEAFF. Written as DNA, the CDR3 is TGTGCCAGATTTAATCGGGGGTGCACTGAAGCTTTCTTT.

The chain links TRBV20-1 to TRBJ2-5, with a weak D call TRBD1 (6 bases). CDR3 length equals 13 residues. From germline, CDR1 is DFQATT and CDR2 SNEGSKA (reference sequence). Deletions cut 3 bases from V and 2 bases from J, with 10 bases between. CDR3 DNA: TGCAGTGCTAGTGGGGGCAGACAAGAGACCCAGTACTTC. It translates to CSASGGRQETQYF.

This clone occurred once. The rearrangement uses TRBV11-2 and TRBJ1-6; perhaps TRBD1 as D (5 bases). The V gene lost 5 bases and the J gene lost 6 bases, with 14 bases spanning the gap. Germline-derived CDR1 and CDR2 are SGHAT and FQNNGV. The CDR3 runs 15 residues. The CDR3 sequence: CASSQPGLINSPLHF. In nucleotides, the CDR3 is TGTGCCAGCAGCCAGCCGGGACTCATTAATTCACCCCTCCACTTT.

The rearrangement uses TRBV4-1 and TRBJ2-3, with 12 bases aligning to TRBD2. Germline loops: CDR1 MGHRA, CDR2 YSYEKL. J gave up 2 bases and V 0 bases, and 12 bases lay outside the gene matches. This CDR3 is 20 amino acids long. The CDR3 protein is CASSQDRGLGLAGNTDTQYF. The CDR3, as DNA: TGCGCCAGCAGCCAAGATCGGGGACTGGGACTAGCGGGTAACACAGATACGCAGTATTTT.

The chain joins TRBV29-1 to TRBJ2-1; D unresolved. The CDR3 is made up of 12 amino acids. Deletions cut 6 bases from V and 8 bases from J, with 14 bases between. Germline CDR1 reads SQVTM; CDR2 reads ANQGSEA. The CDR3 sequence: CSVPLYSDEQFF. DNA for the CDR3: TGCAGCGTACCACTCTACTCGGATGAGCAGTTCTTC.

This chain connects TRBV10-3 to TRBJ2-7; a possible D gene is TRBD1 (7 bases). The germline V gene has CDR1 ENHRY and CDR2 SYGVKD. The ends were cut back, 9 bases at V and 5 bases at J, with 17 bases in the middle. The CDR3 contains 13 residues. CDR3 sequence reads: CAIDRTGGNEQYF. CDR3 nucleotides: TGTGCCATAGACCGGACAGGAGGGAACGAGCAGTACTTC.

This clone came up once. J is TRBJ1-2 and V is TRBV23-1; a possible D gene is TRBD1 (6 bases). TRBV23-1 has ORF status, its function being uncertain. This CDR3 has 17 amino acids. V lost 4 bases, J lost 5 bases, and 23 bases lay in between. CDR3 region: CASSPSGTQLIQYGYTF. In DNA form, the CDR3 reads TGCGCCAGCAGTCCCTCTGGGACACAACTGATACAGTATGGCTACACCTTC.

The rearrangement joins TRBV19 to TRBJ2-7; D is perhaps TRBD2 (5 bases). Germline CDR1 and CDR2: LNHDA and SQIVND (reference sequence). The ends were cut back, 6 bases at V and 5 bases at J, with 20 bases in the middle. The CDR3 is made up of 15 amino acids. The CDR3 coding sequence is TGTGCCAGTAGCGACAATCCGGGGAGCGTGAACGAGCAGTACTTC. Residues: CASSDNPGSVNEQYF.